This T cell receptor beta chain was sequenced in a study of blood T cells in healthy people across ages. The study's findings and limits: No one knew whether donors had CMV, which possibly confounded expanded clonotype changes. TCR beta diversity per million T cells fell roughly linearly with age.

Notes on this clonotype: The antigen remains unidentified.

From germline, CDR1 is SGHAT and CDR2 FQNNGV. This CDR3 spans 15 amino acids. V lost 4 bases to trimming and J lost 1 base, with 10 bases between them. It was with a sample-barcoded 5' primer and a J-beta primer mix that a second PCR of roughly 7 to 12 cycles was run. A single record per CDR3 protein comes from TCRdb applying MiXCR to the 5' RACE reads. The table records 1.5 million to 2 million distinct CDR3 sequences, about 39% of them present only once. Sequenced sample: blood. The chain recombines TRBV11-2 with TRBJ2-2; weak D call: TRBD1 (5 bases). This clonotype originated in a human donor in good health. CDR3 sequence reads: CASSYFRENTGELFF. The CDR3 bases are TGTGCCAGCAGCTACTTCAGGGAGAACACCGGGGAGCTGTTTTTT.